A selection of T cell receptor beta chains follows, all from one sample in a study of T cell responses to AZD1222 COVID-19 vaccine. The data were produced by immunoSEQ multiplex PCR, yet TCRdb's version contains in-frame clones alone and is incomplete. The sample has more than 140,000 clones; about 89% are singletons. The specimen was peripheral blood, collected on day 0 of AZD1222 vaccination. Receptor source: an adult in good health. Both conserved end residues are part of each CDR3. Each record gives: clone size, D gene, V gene, J gene, CDR3 DNA, CDR3 protein. A D gene is named only where the DNA matches it firmly. Clone size appears in some rows only: once, few, many, or a class for an expanded clone.

clone size: NA; D gene: NA; V gene: TRBV19; J gene: TRBJ1-5; CDR3 DNA: TGTGCCAGTATCGGATTTTCGGAGGGGAGTCAGCCCCAGCATTTT; CDR3 protein: CASIGFSEGSQPQHF
clone size: NA; D gene: NA; V gene: TRBV6-5; J gene: TRBJ1-2; CDR3 DNA: TGTGCCAGCAGTTTGAAGGGAATAGGAGGCTACACCTTC; CDR3 protein: CASSLKGIGGYTF
clone size: NA; D gene: TRBD1; V gene: TRBV29-1; J gene: TRBJ2-2; CDR3 DNA: TGCAGCGCCGGCGGTCAGGGGGCAGTCACCGGGGAGCTGTTTTTT; CDR3 protein: CSAGGQGAVTGELFF
clone size: NA; D gene: NA; V gene: TRBV10-3; J gene: TRBJ1-1; CDR3 DNA: TGTGCCATCAGTCGGGGTACCACTGAAGCTTTCTTT; CDR3 protein: CAISRGTTEAFF
clone size: once; D gene: NA; V gene: TRBV21-1; J gene: TRBJ1-5; CDR3 DNA: TGTGCCAGCAGCAAAACCGGGACAGGGGTCCGCATCCGGAATCAGCCCCAGCATTTT; CDR3 protein: CASSKTGTGVRIRNQPQHF
clone size: NA; D gene: NA; V gene: TRBV28; J gene: TRBJ2-3; CDR3 DNA: TGTGCCAGCAGTTTATGGTGGATTTCCCGGGGAGATACGCAGTATTTT; CDR3 protein: CASSLWWISRGDTQYF
clone size: NA; D gene: TRBD1; V gene: TRBV5-8; J gene: TRBJ2-7; CDR3 DNA: TGTGCCAGCAGCTCCCGGGACAGGGGACACTACGAGCAGTACTTC; CDR3 protein: CASSSRDRGHYEQYF
clone size: NA; D gene: NA; V gene: TRBV19; J gene: TRBJ2-5; CDR3 DNA: TGTGCCAGTAGGGTCACAGCGAACCAAGAGACCCAGTACTTC; CDR3 protein: CASRVTANQETQYF
clone size: NA; D gene: NA; V gene: TRBV2; J gene: TRBJ1-4; CDR3 DNA: TGTGCCAGCAGGCGAGAGGAAAAACTGTTTTTT; CDR3 protein: CASRREEKLFF
clone size: NA; D gene: TRBD2; V gene: TRBV7-2; J gene: TRBJ2-3; CDR3 DNA: TGTGCCAGCAGCTCCTTCGGGGGGATGAGACTAGTAGATACGCAGTATTTT; CDR3 protein: CASSSFGGMRLVDTQYF
clone size: NA; D gene: NA; V gene: TRBV2; J gene: TRBJ1-1; CDR3 DNA: TGTGCCAGCAGTGAGGGGAGGACCACTGAAGCTTTCTTT; CDR3 protein: CASSEGRTTEAFF
clone size: once; D gene: NA; V gene: TRBV7-9; J gene: TRBJ2-7; CDR3 DNA: TGTGCCAGCCAGCCCTACGAGCAGTACTTC; CDR3 protein: CASQPYEQYF
clone size: NA; D gene: TRBD2; V gene: TRBV10-3; J gene: TRBJ2-7; CDR3 DNA: TGTGCCACGTCTAGCGGAGAATACGAGCAGTACTTC; CDR3 protein: CATSSGEYEQYF
clone size: NA; D gene: TRBD1; V gene: TRBV13; J gene: TRBJ1-2; CDR3 DNA: TGTGCCAGCAGCTCGGACAGGGTGGTGAGTGGCTACACCTTC; CDR3 protein: CASSSDRVVSGYTF
clone size: NA; D gene: NA; V gene: TRBV2; J gene: TRBJ2-7; CDR3 DNA: TGTGCCAGCATACCCTCCGATAGCTCCTACGAGCAGTACTTC; CDR3 protein: CASIPSDSSYEQYF
clone size: NA; D gene: NA; V gene: TRBV18; J gene: TRBJ1-4; CDR3 DNA: TGTGCCAGCCGGACCGCGGGGGATGAAAAACTGTTTTTT; CDR3 protein: CASRTAGDEKLFF
clone size: NA; D gene: NA; V gene: TRBV9; J gene: TRBJ2-2; CDR3 DNA: TGTGCCAGCAGCGTAGTAGGAACAGGGTGGAGCACCGGGGAGCTGTTTTTT; CDR3 protein: CASSVVGTGWSTGELFF
clone size: once; D gene: TRBD1; V gene: TRBV29-1; J gene: TRBJ2-5; CDR3 DNA: TGCAGCGTTGAAGTGGCAGGGGGCTTGGGAGAGACCCAGTACTTC; CDR3 protein: CSVEVAGGLGETQYF
clone size: NA; D gene: TRBD1; V gene: TRBV6-2/TRBV6-3; J gene: TRBJ2-6; CDR3 DNA: TGTGCCAGCAGTCGACAGGGTTCTTCCGGGGCCAACGTCCTGACTTTC; CDR3 protein: CASSRQGSSGANVLTF
clone size: NA; D gene: TRBD1; V gene: TRBV28; J gene: TRBJ1-6; CDR3 DNA: TGTGCCAGCAGTTTAACAGGGGAAAATTCACCCCTCCACTTT; CDR3 protein: CASSLTGENSPLHF
clone size: few; D gene: TRBD2; V gene: TRBV7-3; J gene: TRBJ2-2; CDR3 DNA: TGTGCCAGCAGCCCGGGGGTACTAGCGGGCGGGGAGCTGTTTTTT; CDR3 protein: CASSPGVLAGGELFF
clone size: few; D gene: NA; V gene: TRBV19; J gene: TRBJ1-2; CDR3 DNA: TGTGCCAGTAGTATATGGGTGTGGAACTATGGCTACACCTTC; CDR3 protein: CASSIWVWNYGYTF
clone size: once; D gene: TRBD2; V gene: TRBV9; J gene: TRBJ2-7; CDR3 DNA: TGTGCCAGACCCCCCCCAGTAAGCGGGAGTCAGGCCGAGCAGTACTTC; CDR3 protein: CARPPPVSGSQAEQYF
clone size: NA; D gene: TRBD2; V gene: TRBV5-4; J gene: TRBJ2-3; CDR3 DNA: TGTGCCAGCAGCTCACCGGGGGGGCGCGCAGATACGCAGTATTTT; CDR3 protein: CASSSPGGRADTQYF